The 29 T cell receptor beta chains given below trace back to one sample, sequenced in a study of blood T cells in healthy people across ages. Combining a sample-barcoded 5' primer with a J-beta primer mix, a second PCR ran for roughly 6 to 12 cycles. TCRdb recomputed calls from the 5' RACE reads with MiXCR, one row per CDR3 protein. The sample shows over 700,000 distinct CDR3 sequences, around 25% of them seen only once. The same data also went into a second study, on T cells of mothers and their children.

The source material was blood. The receptors shown here come from a boy between 10 and 17 years old in good health.

This chain links TRBV6-2 or TRBV6-3 with TRBJ2-5, with D maybe TRBD2 (5 bases). The tail of the sequence fits TRBJ2-1 better, so the J call may be wrong. CDR3 length: 14 residues. In germline, CDR1 is MNHEY, CDR2 SVGEGT. The CDR3 loop reads CASRRAGLLDEQFF. In DNA form, the CDR3 reads TGTGCCAGCAGGAGGGCCGGTCTGTTGGATGAGCAGTTCTTC.

The J gene is TRBJ2-7, the V gene TRBV9; tentative D call: TRBD1 (6 bases). With 0 bases removed from V and 6 bases from J, the gap between germline ends came to 10 bases. The CDR3 covers 13 residues. Germline V gene lookup returns CDR1 SGDLS and CDR2 YYNGEE. This CDR3 reads CASSVGGGTEQYF. DNA of the CDR3: TGTGCCAGCAGCGTAGGAGGGGGAACCGAGCAGTACTTC.

The chain links TRBV4-2 to TRBJ2-7; D uncertain. V dropped 0 bases and J dropped 6 bases, with 6 bases sitting between them. Germline V CDR1 and CDR2: LGHNA, YNFKEQ. The CDR3 contains 12 residues. The CDR3 spells CASSQDLSEQYF. The CDR3 DNA follows: TGTGCCAGCAGCCAAGATCTCAGCGAGCAGTACTTC.

This chain uses TRBV9 with TRBJ2-7; tentatively, D is TRBD1 (5 bases). The CDR3 contains 14 residues. V was clipped by 0 bases and J by 6 bases, with 13 bases between them. CDR1 is SGDLS and CDR2 is YYNGEE in the germline V gene. CDR3: CASSVGQQGGEQYF. CDR3 DNA sequence: TGTGCCAGCAGCGTAGGACAGCAGGGTGGCGAGCAGTACTTC.

This clonotype was observed a handful of times. This sequence joins TRBV5-1 and TRBJ2-5; 9 bases line up with TRBD2. The germline V gene has CDR1 SGHRS and CDR2 YFSETQ. After removal of 3 bases from V and 2 bases from J, the junction contained 5 bases not matched to a gene. The CDR3 is made up of 15 amino acids. For the CDR3, the DNA is TGCGCCAGCAGCTCCGTTAGCGGGGGACAAGAGACCCAGTACTTC. Its translation is CASSSVSGGQETQYF.

The chain couples TRBV7-9 to TRBJ2-1; no clear D gene. The CDR3 is 13 residues long. The V end was cut by 5 bases, the J end by 8 bases, with 13 bases between. Germline V gives CDR1 SEHNR, CDR2 FQNEAQ (reference sequence). CDR3 sequence reads: CASSPNSAYEQFF. CDR3 DNA sequence: TGTGCCAGCAGCCCAAATTCAGCCTATGAGCAGTTCTTC.

This clonotype was counted a few times. The chain links TRBV5-4 to TRBJ1-2; D gene uncertain. The V gene's germline CDR1 is SGHNT and CDR2 YYREEE (reference sequence). Trimming left V 1 base short and J 0 bases short, with 4 bases between. This CDR3 has 13 amino acids. This CDR3 is CASSLWPNYGYTF. CDR3 sequence (DNA): TGTGCCAGCAGCTTGTGGCCTAACTATGGCTACACCTTC.

This clonotype has a handful of counts. This chain links TRBV20-1 with TRBJ2-7; TRBD2 is a possible D gene (6 bases). In germline, CDR1 is DFQATT, CDR2 SNEGSKA (reference sequence). V lost 0 bases and J 2 bases, leaving 14 bases between the germline ends. This CDR3 has 15 amino acids. DNA of the CDR3: TGCAGTGCTAGAGATGGGAGGCGGACCCCCTACGAGCAGTACTTC. Encoded protein: CSARDGRRTPYEQYF.

The chain joins TRBV5-6 to TRBJ2-3; D possibly corresponds to TRBD2 (5 bases). Looked up from germline, CDR1 is SGHDT and CDR2 is YYEEEE. The V and J ends lost 2 bases and 0 bases respectively, with 16 bases between them. CDR3 length equals 17 residues. CDR3 DNA sequence: TGTGCCAGCAGCTTTCCCCGCCCGGGAACTAGCACAGATACGCAGTATTTT. Its translation is CASSFPRPGTSTDTQYF.

V gene TRBV4-1 combines with J gene TRBJ1-2, with 9 bases lining up with TRBD1. With 4 bases clipped from V and 5 bases from J, the junction kept 11 bases outside the gene matches. The germline V gene encodes CDR1 MGHRA and CDR2 YSYEKL. CDR3 length equals 16 residues. Here the CDR3 reads CASSPTRDRVTYGYTF. The CDR3, as DNA: TGCGCCAGCAGCCCCACCCGGGACAGGGTTACGTATGGCTACACCTTC.

The chain carries TRBV7-9 and TRBJ1-4; possibly TRBD1 for D (5 bases). V lost 0 bases and J 8 bases, leaving 13 bases between the germline ends. The CDR3 has 15 residues. Per the germline V gene, CDR1 is SEHNR and CDR2 is FQNEAQ (reference sequence). CDR3 sequence: CASSLARGSGEKLFF. The CDR3, as DNA: TGTGCCAGCAGCTTAGCTCGGGGCTCGGGGGAAAAACTGTTTTTT. Complete variable domain (other parts from reference TRBV7-9 and TRBJ1-4): DTGVSQNPRHKITKRGQNVTFRCDPISEHNRLYWYRQTLGQGPEFLTYFQNEAQLEKSRLLSDRFSAERPKGSFSTLEIQRTEQGDSAMYLCASSLARGSGEKLFFGSGTQLSVL.

This clonotype was counted many times. V gene TRBV7-3 combines with J gene TRBJ2-1; 8 bases are shared with TRBD2. After removal of 2 bases from V and 2 bases from J, the junction contained 2 bases not matched to a gene. The CDR3 has 15 residues. Germline CDR1 is SGHTA and CDR2 is FQGTGA. CDR3 sequence reads: CASSLAGGTYNEQFF. DNA of the CDR3: TGTGCCAGCAGCTTAGCGGGAGGAACCTACAATGAGCAGTTCTTC. Combining the CDR3 with reference TRBV7-3 and TRBJ2-1 gives the whole variable domain GAGVSQTPSNKVTEKGKYVELRCDPISGHTALYWYRQSLGQGPEFLIYFQGTGAADDSGLPNDRFFAVRPEGSVSTLKIQRTERGDSAVYLCASSLAGGTYNEQFFGPGTRLTVL.

This chain links TRBV7-9 with TRBJ2-2; TRBD2 agrees at 10 bases. The V segment lost 4 bases and the J segment 5 bases; nucleotides outside the gene matches: 4. This CDR3 contains 15 residues. Germline loops: CDR1 SEHNR, CDR2 FQNEAQ (reference sequence). The DNA of the CDR3 is TGTGCCAGCAGCTCTAGGACTAGCGGTACCGGGGAGCTGTTTTTT. This codes for CASSSRTSGTGELFF.

In this sample, this clonotype turned up a few times. The CDR3 spells CASSFRNNEQFF. In nucleotides, the CDR3 is TGTGCCAGCAGTTTCCGGAACAATGAGCAGTTCTTC. The gene calls are TRBV28 and TRBJ2-1; no clear D gene. Trimming took off 3 bases at V and 5 bases at J, with 5 bases between the two ends. CDR3 length: 12 amino acids. Germline V CDR1 and CDR2: MDHEN, SYDVKM.

The DNA of the CDR3 is TGCAGTGCTAGAGCGCTTCCGTCTGCTTGCGAGCAGTACTTC. It yields the protein CSARALPSACEQYF. The gene calls are TRBV20-1 and TRBJ2-7; D is undetermined. The CDR3 runs 14 residues. CDR1 and CDR2 from the germline V gene are DFQATT and SNEGSKA (reference sequence). V gave up 1 base and J gave up 6 bases, with 16 bases separating them.

This clonotype was observed many times. The germline gene is not matched at one end of the junction; a read error may be the cause. V gene TRBV5-1 combines with J gene TRBJ2-5; TRBD2 aligns across 7 bases. The CDR3 consists of 13 residues. Germline V gene sequence: CDR1 SGHRS, CDR2 YFSETQ. The CDR3 is CASSFAGEETQYF. DNA for the CDR3: TGTGCCAGCAGTTTCGCGGGAGAAGAGACCCAGTACTTC.

This clonotype was counted between two and nine times. J is TRBJ2-4 and V is TRBV15; D is perhaps TRBD1 or TRBD2 (5 bases each). This CDR3 spans 18 amino acids. Per germline, CDR1 LNHNV and CDR2 YYDKDF (reference sequence). Trimming left V 0 bases short and J 9 bases short, with 24 bases between. Here the CDR3 reads CATSRDPGRDLLGSIQYF. CDR3 nucleotide sequence: TGTGCCACCAGCAGAGATCCGGGGCGCGATCTTCTGGGAAGCATTCAGTACTTC.

This chain joins TRBV5-6 and TRBJ1-4; D remains ambiguous. This CDR3 has 10 residues. Per the germline V gene, CDR1 is SGHDT and CDR2 is YYEEEE. With 6 bases removed from V and 8 bases from J, the gap between germline ends came to 5 bases. The CDR3 loop reads CASTTEKLFF. Here the CDR3 DNA reads TGTGCCAGCACCACGGAAAAACTGTTTTTT.

This clonotype showed up just a few times. The genes are TRBV29-1 and TRBJ1-4; TRBD1 aligns across 10 bases. CDR3 length equals 14 residues. V shed 3 bases and J 8 bases; nucleotides not matched to a gene: 6. Germline CDR1 and CDR2: SQVTM and ANQGSEA. The CDR3 reads CSVDPTGGGEKLFF. The CDR3 coding sequence is TGCAGCGTTGATCCGACAGGGGGCGGCGAAAAACTGTTTTTT.

This clonotype was detected a few times. The J gene is TRBJ2-5, the V gene TRBV7-6; D ambiguous. Germline V gene lookup returns CDR1 SGHVS and CDR2 FNYEAQ. With 1 base removed from V and 5 bases from J, the gap between germline ends came to 20 bases. This CDR3 has 17 amino acids. The CDR3 DNA follows: TGTGCCAGCAGCTTAGATGTTGGGCCCCTGAACGGGGAGACCCAGTACTTC. This codes for CASSLDVGPLNGETQYF.

CDR3 nucleotide sequence: TGCAGCGTTGAAGGGTTGACTAGCGGCTACAATGAGCAGTTCTTC. Translating it yields CSVEGLTSGYNEQFF. This chain connects TRBV29-1 to TRBJ2-5; 9 bases match TRBD2. With the DNA end fitting TRBJ2-1 better, the J assignment may be wrong. The CDR3 consists of 15 residues. Germline V lookup: CDR1 SQVTM, CDR2 ANQGSEA.

The rearrangement links TRBV5-1 to TRBJ2-5; 11 bases are a match to TRBD2. This CDR3 has 16 residues. Germline V lookup: CDR1 SGHRS, CDR2 YFSETQ. With 4 bases clipped from V and 4 bases from J, the junction kept 9 bases outside the gene matches. CDR3 nucleotides: TGCGCCAGCAGCCCCATAGCGGGAGGGCTGGGAGAGACCCAGTACTTC. It specifies CASSPIAGGLGETQYF.

This clonotype was found a few times. This sequence joins TRBV10-2 and TRBJ2-1, with 7 positions matching TRBD2. V was clipped by 6 bases and J by 1 base; unmatched bases: 3. Germline loops: CDR1 WSHSY, CDR2 SAAADI. The CDR3 extends over 14 amino acids. CDR3 in DNA: TGCGCCAGCAGGGAAGCGGGGTCCTACAATGAGCAGTTCTTC. Protein product: CASREAGSYNEQFF.

This clonotype was seen more than once but under ten times. This chain joins TRBV7-2 and TRBJ2-5; TRBD2 matches 8 bases. Judging by the DNA end, TRBJ2-7 fits better; the J call may be wrong. CDR3 length: 15 amino acids. Germline V gene sequence: CDR1 SGHTA, CDR2 FQGNSA. The CDR3 spells CASSFPVAGKTEQYF. The DNA of the CDR3 is TGTGCCAGCAGCTTTCCCGTAGCGGGGAAGACCGAGCAGTACTTC.

The chain carries TRBV7-2 and TRBJ2-5; perhaps D is TRBD1 or TRBD2 (6 bases each). The J call is doubtful: the DNA matches TRBJ2-1 better. CDR1 and CDR2 (germline): SGHTA, FQGNSA. The CDR3 sequence is 13 residues long. CDR3 in DNA: TGTGCCAGCACCCCCGGGGGCTGGAATGAGCAGTTCTTC. This gives the protein CASTPGGWNEQFF.

This clonotype has only a few counts. The CDR3 DNA sequence: TGTGCCAGCAGCCCCACGACCGGGAATGGGAGTGAGCAGTTCTTC. Amino acids: CASSPTTGNGSEQFF. The gene calls are TRBV21-1 and TRBJ2-1; the table calls TRBD1, which could not be checked here. TRBV21-1 is an annotated pseudogene. The CDR3 has 15 residues.

This clonotype occurred a few times. The V call is TRBV12-3 or TRBV12-4, the J call TRBJ2-2, with TRBD1 identical over 12 bases. The CDR3 is 17 amino acids. V lost 6 bases to trimming and J lost 2 bases; unmatched junction nucleotides: 7. The CDR3 nucleotides are TGTGCCAGCAGCTTGGGACAGGGGGCCCCTAACACCGGGGAGCTGTTTTTT. Translation gives CASSLGQGAPNTGELFF.

V usage is TRBV5-5 and J usage is TRBJ2-5; D gene unclear. Trimming removed 0 bases at V and 6 bases at J, with 15 bases between. The CDR3 is 15 residues long. In germline, CDR1 is SGHKS, CDR2 YYEKEE (reference sequence). CDR3 protein: CASSLGQNIEKTQYF. The CDR3 DNA follows: TGTGCCAGCAGCTTGGGGCAGAATATAGAAAAGACCCAGTACTTC.

CDR3 in amino acids: CASSFGREGPYNEQFF. The CDR3 DNA reads TGTGCCAGCAGTTTTGGGCGGGAGGGCCCCTACAATGAGCAGTTCTTC. J is TRBJ2-1 and V is TRBV12-3 or TRBV12-4; 9 bases align to TRBD2. The V and J ends lost 3 bases and 2 bases, in that order; junction bases with no gene match: 5. The CDR3 is 16 amino acids.